This T cell receptor (beta chain) came from a study of cytomegalovirus exposure and HLA in healthy donors. The V gene end was trimmed by 5 bases and the J gene end by 5 bases; junction bases not matched to a gene: 11. The CDR3 is 15 amino acids. Germline assignment: CDR1 SGHTA and CDR2 FQGNSA. Primers included in the PCR were 60 Vbeta and 13 Jbeta primers. The data were produced by immunoSEQ multiplex PCR, yet TCRdb's version contains in-frame clones alone and is incomplete. The sample includes fewer than 150,000 clones, around 70% of them seen just once. The TCR comes from a man younger than 45 in good health and CMV-seronegative. Source material: PBMCs. The chain links TRBV7-2 to TRBJ2-7; 8 bases are shared with TRBD1. The chain's CDR3 is CASSLGQGANNEQYF. In DNA, the CDR3 is TGTGCCAGCAGCCTGGGGCAGGGGGCGAATAACGAGCAGTACTTC.